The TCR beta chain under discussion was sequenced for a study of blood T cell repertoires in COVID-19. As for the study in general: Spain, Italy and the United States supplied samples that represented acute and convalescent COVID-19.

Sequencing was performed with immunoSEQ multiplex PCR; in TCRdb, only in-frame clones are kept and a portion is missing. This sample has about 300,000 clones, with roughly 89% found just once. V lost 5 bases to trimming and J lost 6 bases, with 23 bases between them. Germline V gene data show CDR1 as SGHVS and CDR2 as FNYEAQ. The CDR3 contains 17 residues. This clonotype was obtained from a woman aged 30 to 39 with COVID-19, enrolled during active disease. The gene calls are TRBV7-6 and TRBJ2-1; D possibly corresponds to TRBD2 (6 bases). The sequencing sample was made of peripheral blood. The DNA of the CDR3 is TGTGCCAGCAGCCCACGTGTAGGAAGCCACGGGGGCAATGAGCAGTTCTTC. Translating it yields CASSPRVGSHGGNEQFF.